The 27 T cell receptor beta chains presented below share a single source sample, sequenced in a study of T cell responses to AZD1222 COVID-19 vaccine. Assay: immunoSEQ multiplex PCR; the TCRdb copy retains only in-frame clones and omits some. The data contain about 140,000 clones, 90% of them singletons. The material was peripheral blood, obtained on day 0 of AZD1222 vaccination. Receptor source: an adult in good health.

The genes are TRBV4-2 and TRBJ1-2, with D tentatively TRBD1 (6 bases). CDR1 is LGHNA, CDR2 YNFKEQ, per germline. The CDR3 is made up of 15 amino acids. V was shortened by 2 bases and J by 3 bases, with 13 bases between the two germline ends. CDR3 in DNA: TGTGCCAGCAGCCAAAGAAGGGGGTTAGACTATGGCTACACCTTC. Its translation is CASSQRRGLDYGYTF.

CDR3 protein: CAIRTSGLEGNEQFF. The CDR3 nucleotides read TGTGCCATTCGGACTAGCGGCCTAGAGGGCAATGAGCAGTTCTTC. The V gene is TRBV6-6, the J gene TRBJ2-1; 10 bases align to TRBD2. The CDR3 has 15 residues. Germline CDR1 reads MNHNY; CDR2 reads SVGAGI (reference sequence). The ends lost 10 bases at V and 6 bases at J; junction bases unmatched: 12.

The rearrangement uses TRBV3-1 (or the pseudogene TRBV3-2) and TRBJ1-1; D might be TRBD1 (6 bases). Germline loops: CDR1 LGHDT, CDR2 YNNKEL (reference sequence). V lost 1 base, J lost 4 bases, and 16 bases lay in between. This CDR3 has 16 residues. The CDR3 DNA follows: TGTGCCAGCAGCCAAGTAGGGTCAGGGGCAGGCACTGAAGCTTTCTTT. This gives the protein CASSQVGSGAGTEAFF.

This sequence joins TRBV2 and TRBJ1-5, with TRBD1 matching over 7 bases. The germline V gene has CDR1 SNHLY and CDR2 FYNNEI. The CDR3 has 15 amino acids. V lost 8 bases and J lost 7; bases outside the gene matches: 14. CDR3 region: CASVGAGGVGQPQHF. In nucleotides, the CDR3 is TGTGCCAGCGTAGGGGCAGGGGGAGTAGGACAGCCCCAGCATTTT. The whole variable domain, filled in from reference TRBV2 and TRBJ1-5, reads EPEVTQTPSHQVTQMGQEVILRCVPISNHLYFYWYRQILGQKVEFLVSFYNNEISEKSEIFDDQFSVERPDGSNFTLKIRSTKLEDSAMYFCASVGAGGVGQPQHFGDGTRLSIL.

This chain uses TRBV6-5 with TRBJ1-1; perhaps TRBD1 as D (5 bases). There are 12 residues in the CDR3. CDR1 is MNHEY and CDR2 is SVGAGI in the germline V gene. Between the trimmed V and J ends, which lost 6 bases and 4 bases, there was a span of 9 bases. The CDR3 region has the DNA TGTGCCAGCAGGATGGGGGGCACTGAAGCTTTCTTT. Amino acids: CASRMGGTEAFF.

For this clone: The junction does not match germline at one end; this may be a read error. The V and J genes are TRBV29-1 and TRBJ2-3, with 9 bases lining up with TRBD2. Germline V gene lookup returns CDR1 SQVTM and CDR2 ANQGSEA. The CDR3 spans 12 residues. In DNA, the CDR3 is TGCAGCGACGGGACTAGCAGAGATACGCAGTATTTT. Translation: CSDGTSRDTQYF.

The rearrangement links TRBV24-1 to TRBJ2-7; 7 nucleotides line up with TRBD1. CDR1 is KGHDR, CDR2 SFDVKD, per germline. The CDR3 is 14 residues long. J was trimmed by 7 bases and V by 4 bases; bases with no gene match: 9. This chain's CDR3 is CATSEPGGSGEQYF. The CDR3 DNA is TGTGCCACCAGTGAACCAGGGGGATCTGGGGAGCAGTACTTC.

The V gene is TRBV7-7, the J gene TRBJ1-1; D is unresolved. V was clipped by 3 bases and J by 1 base, with 6 bases between them. From germline, CDR1 is SSHAT and CDR2 FNYEAQ (reference sequence). CDR3 length equals 13 residues. CDR3 bases: TGTGCCAGCAGCTTTTCACAGAACACTGAAGCTTTCTTT. Translated, it gives CASSFSQNTEAFF. The variable domain in full, completed from reference TRBV7-7 and TRBJ1-1, reads GAGVSQSPRYKVTKRGQDVTLRCDPISSHATLYWYQQALGQGPEFLTYFNYEAQPDKSGLPSDRFSAERPEGSISTLTIQRTEQRDSAMYRCASSFSQNTEAFFGQGTRLTVV.

The chain joins TRBV12-5 to TRBJ2-3; D is undetermined. Germline loops: CDR1 LGHNT, CDR2 FRNRAP. There are 15 residues in the CDR3. V lost 1 base and J lost 2, with 10 bases in between. The CDR3 bases are TGTGCTAGTGGTTTGGCCCGATGGGCCACAGATACGCAGTATTTT. Amino acids: CASGLARWATDTQYF.

This chain links TRBV19 with TRBJ1-5, with 8 bases that match TRBD1. This CDR3 comprises 18 residues. In germline, CDR1 is LNHDA, CDR2 SQIVND (reference sequence). V shed 7 bases, J shed 2 bases, and the junction held 16 bases outside the gene matches. CDR3 nucleotides: TGTGCCAGTAATCCGACCCCGGGGGCACAGGGGGGCAATCAGCCCCAGCATTTT. Translated, it gives CASNPTPGAQGGNQPQHF. Drawing the rest from reference TRBV19 and TRBJ1-5, the complete variable domain is DGGITQSPKYLFRKEGQNVTLSCEQNLNHDAMYWYRQDPGQGLRLIYYSQIVNDFQKGDIAEGYSVSREKKESFPLTVTSAQKNPTAFYLCASNPTPGAQGGNQPQHFGDGTRLSIL.

This sequence joins TRBV11-3 and TRBJ2-3; D is unresolved. The CDR3 runs to 13 residues. The ends were cut back, 0 bases at V and 6 bases at J, with 7 bases in the middle. Germline values: CDR1 SGHNT, CDR2 YENEEA. The CDR3 region is CASSLDIKDTQYF. CDR3 bases: TGTGCCAGCAGCTTAGACATAAAGGATACGCAGTATTTT.

V usage is TRBV30 and J usage is TRBJ2-7; D gene ambiguous. Germline CDR1 and CDR2: GTSNPN and SVGIG (reference sequence). The CDR3 spans 12 residues. V lost 0 bases and J lost 3, with 6 bases in between. The CDR3 sequence is CAWSVIGYEQYF. The CDR3 DNA reads as TGTGCCTGGAGTGTAATCGGCTACGAGCAGTACTTC.

The chain uses TRBV20-1 and TRBJ2-6; no clear D gene. Germline CDR1 is DFQATT and CDR2 is SNEGSKA (reference sequence). V lost 3 bases and J lost 4, with 7 bases in between. CDR3 size: 13 residues. The CDR3 loop reads CSASKSGANVLTF. The CDR3 nucleotides are TGCAGTGCTAGTAAGTCCGGGGCCAACGTCCTGACTTTC.

The CDR3 loop reads CASSIRPEKSHEQFF. The CDR3 nucleotides read TGTGCCAGTAGTATTAGGCCGGAAAAATCCCATGAGCAGTTCTTC. This chain uses TRBV19 with TRBJ2-1; the D is unclear. V was shortened by 3 bases and J by 8 bases, with 17 bases between the two germline ends. There are 15 residues in the CDR3. Per the germline V gene, CDR1 is LNHDA and CDR2 is SQIVND (reference sequence).

This sequence joins TRBV6-5 and TRBJ1-1, with TRBD1 as a possible D gene (6 bases). The CDR3 contains 12 residues. Germline V gene data show CDR1 as MNHEY and CDR2 as SVGAGI. V was pared by 6 bases and J by 7 bases, with 12 bases between. The CDR3 sequence: CASSSNRDEAFF. DNA for the CDR3: TGTGCCAGCAGCTCCAACAGGGATGAAGCTTTCTTT.

Details on this clone: A junction end diverges from the germline sequence, so it may reflect a read error. This chain connects TRBV7-9 to TRBJ1-4, with a tentative D call TRBD1 (6 bases). Germline V gene sequence: CDR1 SEHNR, CDR2 FQNEAQ (reference sequence). This CDR3 has 15 amino acids. DNA of the CDR3: TGTGCCAGCAGCCTAGCAAACAGGGCTAGGGAAAAACTGTTTTTT. Translating gives CASSLANRAREKLFF.

The V and J genes are TRBV27 and TRBJ2-1, with 7 nucleotides matching TRBD1. The CDR3 length is 14 residues. V lost 3 bases, J lost 8 bases, and 7 bases stayed unmatched. Per germline, CDR1 MNHEY and CDR2 SMNVEV (reference sequence). The CDR3 DNA sequence: TGTGCCAGCAGTTTGCCCGACAGGGCTGATGAGCAGTTCTTC. Protein sequence: CASSLPDRADEQFF.

This chain joins TRBV29-1 and TRBJ1-3; D perhaps matches TRBD1 (5 bases). Trimming removed 7 bases at V and 4 bases at J, with 29 bases between. Per the germline V gene, CDR1 is SQVTM and CDR2 is ANQGSEA. The CDR3 has 18 amino acids. In DNA, the CDR3 is TGCAGCGCCGAAACTACCTGGAAAAGGGGAAGTCGCGGAAACACCATATATTTT. Residues: CSAETTWKRGSRGNTIYF.

The chain couples TRBV19 to TRBJ2-7; D is perhaps TRBD2 (6 bases). The germline gives CDR1 LNHDA, CDR2 SQIVND (reference sequence). The V and J ends lost 0 bases and 5 bases respectively, with 14 bases between them. This CDR3 contains 15 residues. CDR3: CASSIDRGKENEQYF. CDR3 DNA sequence: TGTGCCAGTAGTATAGATCGCGGGAAAGAGAACGAGCAGTACTTC.

The chain has TRBV21-1 and TRBJ2-2; the listed D gene, TRBD2, was not tested against the DNA. TRBV21-1 corresponds to a pseudogene. The CDR3 has 16 amino acids. The CDR3 is CASSKEGESNTGELFF. CDR3 coding DNA: TGTGCCAGCAGCAAAGAGGGAGAGTCGAACACCGGGGAGCTGTTTTTT.

This sequence joins TRBV12-3 or TRBV12-4 and TRBJ2-7; no definite D call. The CDR3 loop spans 12 amino acids. Trimming took 6 bases from V and 0 from J, leaving 6 bases between them. DNA of the CDR3: TGTGCCAGCAGCACAGACTCCTACGAGCAGTACTTC. Protein: CASSTDSYEQYF.

The rearrangement uses TRBV12-3 or TRBV12-4 and TRBJ1-1, with D tentatively TRBD1 (6 bases). V was clipped by 3 bases and J by 8 bases, with 10 bases between them. There are 12 residues in the CDR3. CDR3 coding DNA: TGTGCCAGCAGTTTGAACAGGGAGGAAGCTTTCTTT. Protein: CASSLNREEAFF.

This clone was observed once. The chain combines TRBV7-2 with TRBJ2-1; TRBD1 matches 9 bases. CDR3 length: 16 amino acids. V gave up 5 bases and J gave up 4 bases; unmatched junction bases: 9. Germline loops: CDR1 SGHTA, CDR2 FQGNSA. The CDR3 here is CASSLPGTGRYNEQFF. The CDR3 nucleotides read TGTGCCAGCAGCCTACCCGGGACAGGGAGATACAATGAGCAGTTCTTC.

This clone has a single count. This chain links TRBV30 with TRBJ2-5; 8 bases map to TRBD2. Germline CDR1 GTSNPN, CDR2 SVGIG (reference sequence). J was trimmed by 9 bases and V by 4 bases; bases with no gene match: 13. The CDR3 length is 14 residues. Here the CDR3 reads CAWTELSSGGAQYF. CDR3 coding DNA: TGTGCCTGGACCGAACTTTCGTCGGGGGGGGCCCAGTACTTC.

The chain has TRBV15 and TRBJ1-5; TRBD1 matches 9 bases. Germline CDR1 LNHNV, CDR2 YYDKDF (reference sequence). V dropped 4 bases and J dropped 5; count of bases not matched to a gene: 3. This CDR3 has 14 amino acids. The CDR3 protein is CATSKDRGYQPQHF. The CDR3 region has the DNA TGTGCCACCAGCAAGGACAGGGGATATCAGCCCCAGCATTTT.

The chain is built from TRBV18 and TRBJ1-1; D not resolved. The ends were cut back, 4 bases at V and 2 bases at J, with 11 bases in the middle. Germline V gene sequence: CDR1 KGHSH, CDR2 LQKENI. The CDR3 is 14 amino acids. CDR3: CASSHRTANTEAFF. The CDR3, as DNA: TGTGCCAGCTCACACCGGACCGCCAACACTGAAGCTTTCTTT.

The J gene is TRBJ2-1, the V gene TRBV10-3; possible D gene TRBD2, 5 bases. The CDR3 sequence is 16 residues long. Trimming removed 6 bases from V and 5 bases from J, with 20 bases in between. Germline lookup yields CDR1 ENHRY and CDR2 SYGVKD. The CDR3 region is CAIRSGEGNPDNEQFF. The CDR3 region has the DNA TGTGCCATCAGAAGCGGAGAGGGAAACCCCGACAATGAGCAGTTCTTC.